A single sample gave rise to the 19 T cell receptor beta chains below, sequenced in a study of shared clonotypes between healthy human individuals. Measured with immunoSEQ multiplex PCR; TCRdb has only the in-frame clones, and not every one. Of about a million clones in the sample, 75% were seen once. Sample: memory CD4+ T cells sorted from blood. Specified subset: CD45RA-negative fraction. The receptors were sampled from a man aged 18 to 30 in good health.

This clone has only one observation. The CDR3 sequence is CASSTGQARNQPQHF. CDR3 in DNA: TGTGCCAGCAGCACTGGACAGGCACGCAATCAGCCCCAGCATTTT. This chain connects TRBV2 to TRBJ1-5; the match to TRBD1 covers 7 bases. This CDR3 spans 15 amino acids. Germline CDR1 and CDR2: SNHLY and FYNNEI. The junction had 7 bases not matched to a gene; V was cut back by 6 bases and J by 2 bases.

This chain uses TRBV7-2 with TRBJ2-3, with 10 bases fitting TRBD2. V lost 4 bases to trimming and J lost 6 bases; unmatched junction nucleotides: 10. The CDR3 has 16 amino acids. From germline, CDR1 is SGHTA and CDR2 FQGNSA. For the CDR3, the DNA is TGTGCCAGCAGCTCCAGCAGCGGGGGGGCATTGGATACGCAGTATTTT. This codes for CASSSSSGGALDTQYF.

The CDR3: CASSGRTVFNEQFF. The CDR3 DNA sequence: TGTGCCAGCAGTGGCCGGACTGTCTTCAATGAGCAGTTCTTC. J is TRBJ2-1 and V is TRBV9; possible D gene TRBD2, 5 bases. Trimming removed 5 bases from V and 6 bases from J, with 15 bases in between. CDR3 length: 14 amino acids. Germline V gene lookup returns CDR1 SGDLS and CDR2 YYNGEE.

This clone was counted a few times. The chain combines TRBV6-1 with TRBJ2-7; D unclear. In germline, CDR1 is MNHNS, CDR2 SASEGT. CDR3 size: 16 residues. Trimming took off 1 base at V and 1 base at J, with 14 bases between the two ends. The CDR3 region is CASSEEAVANSYEQYF. CDR3 in DNA: TGTGCCAGCAGTGAAGAGGCAGTCGCTAATTCCTACGAGCAGTACTTC.

This sequence joins TRBV19 and TRBJ2-7; possibly TRBD1 for D (6 bases). Trimming took off 2 bases at V and 0 bases at J, with 17 bases between the two ends. The CDR3 contains 17 residues. Germline lookup yields CDR1 LNHDA and CDR2 SQIVND (reference sequence). CDR3 DNA sequence: TGTGCCAGTAGTATATCGGAAGGGGGTAAGAGCTCCTACGAGCAGTACTTC. This encodes CASSISEGGKSSYEQYF.

The chain is built from TRBV9 and TRBJ2-1; 9 bases fit TRBD2. The CDR3 totals 17 residues. V lost 2 bases to trimming and J lost 2 bases; unmatched junction nucleotides: 8. CDR1 and CDR2 from the germline V gene are SGDLS and YYNGEE. CDR3 sequence reads: CASSVSLAGAAYNEQFF. DNA of the CDR3: TGTGCCAGCAGCGTTTCCTTAGCGGGGGCGGCCTACAATGAGCAGTTCTTC.

This sequence joins TRBV9 and TRBJ2-7; tentative D call: TRBD2 (5 bases). The V and J ends lost 4 bases and 7 bases respectively, with 18 bases between them. The germline CDR1 and CDR2 sequences are SGDLS and YYNGEE. The CDR3 spans 14 residues. The CDR3 spells CASSPRGTGGEQYF. The CDR3 coding sequence is TGTGCCAGCAGCCCCCGGGGAACGGGTGGGGAGCAGTACTTC. The full variable domain, completed using reference TRBV9 and TRBJ2-7, is DSGVTQTPKHLITATGQRVTLRCSPRSGDLSVYWYQQSLDQGLQFLIQYYNGEERAKGNILERFSAQQFPDLHSELNLSSLELGDSALYFCASSPRGTGGEQYFGPGTRLTVT.

V is TRBV11-2 and J is TRBJ1-2; D is unclear. This CDR3 is 16 amino acids long. Germline V gene sequence: CDR1 SGHAT, CDR2 FQNNGV. V was clipped by 4 bases and J by 1 base, with 16 bases between them. CDR3 sequence: CASSSVIKRGNYGYTF. DNA of the CDR3: TGTGCCAGCAGCTCCGTGATCAAACGGGGTAACTATGGCTACACCTTC.

This clone was observed a single time. The V and J genes are TRBV10-3 and TRBJ2-3; D is possibly TRBD2 (6 bases). Germline values: CDR1 ENHRY, CDR2 SYGVKD. The V end lost 7 bases, the J end lost 1 base, and 12 bases lay between the germline ends. The length of the CDR3 is 14 residues. In DNA form, the CDR3 reads TGTGCCATCAATCCGGGACTTGGCACAGATACGCAGTATTTT. Encoded protein: CAINPGLGTDTQYF.

Points on this clone: This sample includes further DNA sequences coding for the same CDR3. The chain recombines TRBV20-1 with TRBJ2-7; D unclear. CDR1 and CDR2 (germline): DFQATT, SNEGSKA (reference sequence). V gave up 5 bases and J gave up 5 bases, with 4 bases separating them. The CDR3 runs 9 residues. CDR3 protein: CSAGDEQYF. The CDR3 DNA follows: TGCAGTGCTGGTGACGAGCAGTACTTC.

This clone has just a few counts. The chain combines TRBV5-1 with TRBJ1-4, with D unclear. The CDR3 is made up of 15 amino acids. Trimming took 2 bases from V and 3 from J, leaving 11 bases between them. CDR1 and CDR2 from the germline V gene are SGHRS and YFSETQ. CDR3 sequence: CASSFAGSSNEKLFF. The DNA of the CDR3 is TGCGCCAGCAGCTTCGCGGGTTCCTCTAATGAAAAACTGTTTTTT.

The chain is built from TRBV5-6 and TRBJ1-3; D uncertain. CDR3 length: 14 amino acids. V lost 1 base and J 4 bases, leaving 9 bases between the germline ends. Germline V gene data show CDR1 as SGHDT and CDR2 as YYEEEE. This CDR3 reads CASSLRPGGNTIYF. CDR3 nucleotides: TGTGCCAGCAGCTTGCGTCCTGGCGGAAACACCATATATTTT.

This clone has only a few counts. The rearrangement links TRBV7-2 to TRBJ2-3; D possibly corresponds to TRBD2 (5 bases). The V end lost 4 bases, the J end lost 11 bases, and 13 bases lay between the germline ends. CDR1 is SGHTA, CDR2 FQGNSA, per germline. CDR3 length: 12 residues. CDR3 nucleotide sequence: TGTGCCAGCAGCTCCCGGACTTATAGGCAGTATTTT. Translation gives CASSSRTYRQYF. The whole variable domain, remainder taken from reference TRBV7-2 and TRBJ2-3, is GAGVSQSPSNKVTEKGKDVELRCDPISGHTALYWYRQSLGQGLEFLIYFQGNSAPDKSGLPSDRFSAERTGGSVSTLTIQRTQQEDSAVYLCASSSRTYRQYFGPGTRLTVL.

This clone appeared a single time. The V and J genes are TRBV10-3 and TRBJ1-6, with D unresolved. Germline CDR1 reads ENHRY; CDR2 reads SYGVKD. CDR3 length: 14 amino acids. Between the trimmed V and J ends, which lost 10 bases and 10 bases, there was a span of 20 bases. The CDR3 DNA reads as TGTGCCAGCTCTAGTTTGGGCGCGGAGTCACCCCTCCACTTT. This sequence encodes CASSSLGAESPLHF.

On this clone: Distinct nucleotide sequences in the sample also encode this CDR3. The V call is TRBV5-1, the J call TRBJ2-5; TRBD1 matches 9 bases. Germline-derived CDR1 and CDR2 are SGHRS and YFSETQ. This CDR3 region has 15 residues. The J segment lost 0 bases and the V segment lost 4 bases, leaving 4 bases of the junction unmatched. Here the CDR3 DNA reads TGCGCCAGCAGCACGGGACAGGGTAACCAAGAGACCCAGTACTTC. Protein product: CASSTGQGNQETQYF.

Note on this clone: A much bigger clone sits one base away, suggesting this may be a read error. The same CDR3 also results from other DNA sequences found in this sample. V and J are TRBV6-1 and TRBJ1-1, with unresolved D. The germline CDR1 and CDR2 sequences are MNHNS and SASEGT. The CDR3 contains 13 residues. Trimming pared 2 bases from V and 1 base from J, leaving 5 bases between. The CDR3 DNA reads TGTGCCAGCAGTGAACGGGGGAACACTGAAGCTTTCTTT. It is translated as CASSERGNTEAFF.

This clone was seen a single time. V gene TRBV5-1 combines with J gene TRBJ1-3, with D maybe TRBD1 (5 bases). The length of the CDR3 is 13 residues. From germline, CDR1 is SGHRS and CDR2 YFSETQ. Trimming stripped 4 bases from V and 2 bases from J, with 7 bases between. The DNA for the CDR3 is TGCGCCAGCAGCCAGGGACCTGGAAACACCATATATTTT. Amino acids: CASSQGPGNTIYF.

As for this clone: Other DNA sequences from this sample encode an identical CDR3 as well. The J gene is TRBJ2-6, the V gene TRBV18; D ambiguous. The germline gives CDR1 KGHSH, CDR2 LQKENI. The CDR3 covers 14 residues. Trimming pared 6 bases from V and 4 bases from J, leaving 10 bases between. The CDR3 region is CASSPGSGANVLTF. The CDR3 DNA is TGTGCCAGCTCCCCAGGTTCGGGGGCCAACGTCCTGACTTTC.

The chain uses TRBV7-2 and TRBJ1-2; tentative D call: TRBD1 (5 bases). V was cut by 2 bases and J by 1 base, with 14 bases left in between. CDR1 and CDR2 (germline): SGHTA, FQGNSA. The CDR3 runs to 16 residues. CDR3 sequence reads: CASSLSWVGGNYGYTF. The CDR3 region has the DNA TGTGCCAGCAGCTTATCTTGGGTCGGGGGTAACTATGGCTACACCTTC.